The 18 T cell receptor beta chains presented below share a single source sample, sequenced in a study of T cell changes during pregnancy in multiple sclerosis. TCRdb keeps only in-frame clones here, not all; method: immunoSEQ multiplex PCR. Of more than 45,000 clones in the sample, 93% are singletons; the top ten hold approximately 3.5%. The sequencing here drew on CD8+ T cells from peripheral blood mononuclear cells, taken in the second trimester of pregnancy. The origin of the receptors is a female donor with multiple sclerosis, enrolled in a pregnancy study.

The V and J genes are TRBV5-4 and TRBJ2-7, with a weak D call TRBD1 (5 bases). This CDR3 spans 15 amino acids. CDR1 and CDR2 (germline): SGHNT, YYREEE (reference sequence). Trimming took off 1 base at V and 5 bases at J, with 16 bases between the two ends. The chain's CDR3 is CASSLLGRVVDEQYF. The CDR3 DNA reads as TGTGCCAGCAGCTTGCTAGGCAGGGTGGTTGACGAGCAGTACTTC. Filled out from reference TRBV5-4 and TRBJ2-7, the complete variable domain reads ETGVTQSPTHLIKTRGQQVTLRCSSQSGHNTVSWYQQALGQGPQFIFQYYREEENGRGNFPPRFSGLQFPNYSSELNVNALELDDSALYLCASSLLGRVVDEQYFGPGTRLTVT.

The V call is TRBV28, the J call TRBJ2-1, with 11 bases that match TRBD2. The CDR3 consists of 18 residues. Germline V CDR1 and CDR2: MDHEN, SYDVKM. The ends lost 5 bases at V and 3 bases at J; junction bases unmatched: 12. The CDR3: CASSPPFRTSGFYNEQFF. DNA for the CDR3: TGTGCCAGCAGTCCACCCTTCAGGACTAGCGGGTTCTACAATGAGCAGTTCTTC.

The rearrangement joins TRBV4-1 to TRBJ2-1; 11 nucleotides agree with TRBD1. Germline CDR1 is MGHRA and CDR2 is YSYEKL. The CDR3 length is 14 residues. The V and J ends lost 0 bases and 8 bases, in that order; junction bases with no gene match: 0. CDR3 DNA: TGCGCCAGCAGCCAAGAGGACAGGGGGCATGAGCAGTTCTTC. Protein sequence: CASSQEDRGHEQFF.

The chain combines TRBV25-1 with TRBJ2-5; weak D call: TRBD2 (5 bases). This CDR3 has 13 amino acids. Germline CDR1 MGHDK, CDR2 SYGVNS. V lost 8 bases to trimming and J lost 5 bases, with 15 bases between them. The CDR3 DNA reads TGTGCCAGCTTGGGGAGTTCCCGGGAGACCCAGTACTTC. This codes for CASLGSSRETQYF.

The chain combines TRBV5-1 with TRBJ2-7; 8 nucleotides align to TRBD1. Germline trimming cut 0 bases from V and 0 bases from J; bases unmatched to any gene: 2. The CDR3 sequence is 15 residues long. CDR1 and CDR2 from the germline V gene are SGHRS and YFSETQ. The CDR3 nucleotides read TGCGCCAGCAGCTTGGGACAGGGGCTCTCCTACGAGCAGTACTTC. It is translated as CASSLGQGLSYEQYF.

This rearrangement joins TRBV28 to TRBJ2-7; tentative D call: TRBD2 (6 bases). Germline V CDR1 and CDR2: MDHEN, SYDVKM. Trimming removed 3 bases at V and 1 base at J, with 28 bases between. The CDR3 sequence is 20 residues long. CDR3 in amino acids: CASSFTAGSEDYAGSYEQYF. The CDR3 DNA is TGTGCCAGCAGTTTTACGGCCGGAAGCGAAGACTATGCGGGGTCCTACGAGCAGTACTTC. Combining the CDR3 with reference TRBV28 and TRBJ2-7 gives the whole variable domain DVKVTQSSRYLVKRTGEKVFLECVQDMDHENMFWYRQDPGLGLRLIYFSYDVKMKEKGDIPEGYSVSREKKERFSLILESASTNQTSMYLCASSFTAGSEDYAGSYEQYFGPGTRLTVT.

The rearrangement uses TRBV27 and TRBJ1-3; perhaps TRBD1 as D (5 bases). V lost 4 bases and J lost 4, with 8 bases in between. Germline V lookup: CDR1 MNHEY, CDR2 SMNVEV (reference sequence). The length of the CDR3 is 13 residues. The CDR3 is CASSSGVGNTIYF. The DNA for the CDR3 is TGTGCCAGCAGTTCGGGGGTAGGAAACACCATATATTTT.

In this sample, this clone turned up once. The chain joins TRBV6-1 to TRBJ2-7; unclear D gene. The V gene's germline CDR1 is MNHNS and CDR2 SASEGT. The V end lost 4 bases, the J end lost 3 bases, and 10 bases lay between the germline ends. The CDR3 loop spans 13 amino acids. The CDR3 DNA sequence: TGTGCCAGCAGTGCCCCAAACTACTACGAGCAGTACTTC. It is translated as CASSAPNYYEQYF.

The chain links TRBV30 to TRBJ2-1, with 15 bases fitting TRBD2. Losses at the gene ends were 2 bases for V and 8 bases for J; bases not matched to a gene: 10. This CDR3 is built from 17 residues. Germline V lookup: CDR1 GTSNPN, CDR2 SVGIG (reference sequence). The CDR3, as DNA: TGTGCCTGGAGTCGTGGCGGACTAGCGGGAGGGCCAGATGAGCAGTTCTTC. Its translation is CAWSRGGLAGGPDEQFF. Combining the CDR3 with reference TRBV30 and TRBJ2-1 gives the whole variable domain SQTIHQWPATLVQPVGSPLSLECTVEGTSNPNLYWYRQAAGRGLQLLFYSVGIGQISSEVPQNLSASRPQDRQFILSSKKLLLSDSGFYLCAWSRGGLAGGPDEQFFGPGTRLTVL.

The CDR3 bases are TGTGCCAGCAGCTCCCATACGACCGTCATGGGCCCCCTCCACTTT. Protein product: CASSSHTTVMGPLHF. This sequence joins TRBV7-9 and TRBJ1-6, with D unclear. The CDR3 contains 15 residues. Trimming left V 4 bases short and J 13 bases short, with 20 bases between. Germline loops: CDR1 SEHNR, CDR2 FQNEAQ (reference sequence).

As DNA, the CDR3 is TGTGCCAGCAGTTTATCGACAGGGAGCAACTATGGCTACACCTTC. It codes for CASSLSTGSNYGYTF. This sequence joins TRBV27 and TRBJ1-2; 7 positions match TRBD1. This CDR3 spans 15 amino acids. In germline, CDR1 is MNHEY, CDR2 SMNVEV (reference sequence). The V segment lost 0 bases and the J segment 2 bases; nucleotides outside the gene matches: 3.

The chain joins TRBV27 to TRBJ1-1; D gene unclear. CDR3 length: 13 residues. Germline values: CDR1 MNHEY, CDR2 SMNVEV (reference sequence). The V gene lost 4 bases and the J gene lost 5 bases, with 11 bases spanning the gap. The chain's CDR3 is CASSYESGTEAFF. The CDR3 coding sequence is TGTGCCAGCAGTTACGAGTCGGGTACTGAAGCTTTCTTT.

The J gene is TRBJ2-2, the V gene TRBV9, with TRBD2 identical over 8 bases. The CDR3 has 14 residues. V lost 5 bases and J lost 3; bases outside the gene matches: 3. Germline assignment: CDR1 SGDLS and CDR2 YYNGEE. The CDR3 loop is CASRRGGDTGELFF. The CDR3 DNA follows: TGTGCCAGCAGACGGGGGGGAGACACCGGGGAGCTGTTTTTT. The full variable domain, with the rest looked up from reference TRBV9 and TRBJ2-2, is DSGVTQTPKHLITATGQRVTLRCSPRSGDLSVYWYQQSLDQGLQFLIQYYNGEERAKGNILERFSAQQFPDLHSELNLSSLELGDSALYFCASRRGGDTGELFFGEGSRLTVL.

This clone appeared a few times. This rearrangement joins TRBV27 to TRBJ2-7, with 9 bases aligning to TRBD2. Trimming at V came to 5 bases and at J to 1 base, leaving 6 bases not matched to a gene. CDR1 and CDR2 (germline): MNHEY, SMNVEV (reference sequence). This CDR3 is built from 15 residues. This CDR3 reads CASSEASGTSYEQYF. The CDR3, as DNA: TGTGCCAGCAGTGAGGCTAGCGGGACGTCCTACGAGCAGTACTTC.

Points on this clone: This sample also contains other DNA sequences that code for the same CDR3. The chain combines TRBV19 with TRBJ1-1; D call uncertain. Between the trimmed V and J ends, which lost 3 bases and 2 bases, there was a span of 7 bases. CDR3 length: 13 residues. Germline V gene lookup returns CDR1 LNHDA and CDR2 SQIVND (reference sequence). As DNA, the CDR3 is TGTGCCAGTAGTATTGCAGTCAACACTGAAGCTTTCTTT. Its translation is CASSIAVNTEAFF.

This clone appeared a single time. The rearrangement joins TRBV6-1 to TRBJ1-6, with 8 bases matching TRBD1. This CDR3 spans 15 amino acids. Germline V gene sequence: CDR1 MNHNS, CDR2 SASEGT. V gave up 3 bases and J gave up 4 bases; unmatched junction bases: 2. The CDR3 here is CASSDGTGYNSPLHF. CDR3 DNA sequence: TGTGCCAGCAGTGATGGGACAGGTTATAATTCACCCCTCCACTTT.

This clone was recorded once. In nucleotides, the CDR3 is TGTGCCATCAGTGAACCCGGACTAGCGGGGGGGAGCTCCTACAATGAGCAGTTCTTC. Translation: CAISEPGLAGGSSYNEQFF. The chain combines TRBV10-3 with TRBJ2-1; 15 bases match TRBD2. The CDR3 is 19 amino acids. Trimming removed 3 bases from V and 0 bases from J; junction bases left unmatched: 6. CDR1 ENHRY and CDR2 SYGVKD come from the germline V gene.

This clone was seen just once. J is TRBJ2-7 and V is TRBV7-9, with 7 bases aligning to TRBD2. This CDR3 has 16 amino acids. Per the germline V gene, CDR1 is SEHNR and CDR2 is FQNEAQ (reference sequence). J was trimmed by 0 bases and V by 5 bases; bases with no gene match: 10. The CDR3 DNA reads TGTGCCAGCAGCCCCGGCGGGGGTGGGGGCTCCTACGAGCAGTACTTC. This codes for CASSPGGGGGSYEQYF.